The 18 T cell receptor beta chains below come from one sample, sequenced in a study of spatial heterogeneity in lung cancer. Time point meaning: sample taken at primary tumor resection. TCRdb itself ran the 5' RACE reads through MiXCR, one entry per CDR3 protein. The sample carries over 8,500 distinct CDR3 sequences, 4% to 6% recorded once. What these receptors recognize is not known. General observations from the study: In tumors, expanded intratumoral alpha and beta TCR counts tracked mutation counts.

The specimen comprised lung tumor tissue, sampled at surgery. These receptors were taken from a male donor with early-stage non-small cell lung cancer.

This clonotype was found many times. This CDR3 reads CSARGTGGFLYEQYF. CDR3 in DNA: TGCAGTGCTAGGGGGACAGGGGGCTTTCTCTACGAGCAGTACTTC. The rearrangement uses TRBV20-1 and TRBJ2-7; 12 positions agree with TRBD1. Unmatched junction bases numbered 6, after V lost 3 bases and J lost 3 bases. Germline loops: CDR1 DFQATT, CDR2 SNEGSKA (reference sequence). The CDR3 totals 15 residues.

This clonotype occurred many times. As DNA, the CDR3 is TGTGCCAGCAGCTTATGGGACAGGGCCGATAACTATGGCTACACCTTC. This encodes CASSLWDRADNYGYTF. The J gene is TRBJ1-2, the V gene TRBV5-6; the match to TRBD1 covers 9 bases. The germline CDR1 and CDR2 sequences are SGHDT and YYEEEE. Trimming at V came to 2 bases and at J to 1 base, leaving 6 bases not matched to a gene. The CDR3 contains 16 residues.

This clonotype was found many times. The chain joins TRBV20-1 to TRBJ2-1; 7 bases match TRBD2. J lost 9 bases, V lost 1 base, and 12 bases had no gene match. There are 15 residues in the CDR3. Germline values: CDR1 DFQATT, CDR2 SNEGSKA (reference sequence). CDR3 amino acids: CSARVRTSPILEQFF. Here the CDR3 DNA reads TGCAGTGCTAGAGTTCGGACTAGTCCTATTCTTGAGCAGTTCTTC.

This clonotype was seen at least ten times. The chain carries TRBV7-9 and TRBJ2-7; 9 positions agree with TRBD1. The trim removed 1 base at V and 5 bases at J, leaving 6 bases unmatched. The V gene's germline CDR1 is SEHNR and CDR2 FQNEAQ (reference sequence). This CDR3 spans 15 amino acids. The chain's CDR3 is CASSLVGQGNNEQYF. The CDR3 DNA reads as TGTGCCAGCAGCTTAGTGGGACAGGGTAATAACGAGCAGTACTTC. The full variable domain, with the rest looked up from reference TRBV7-9 and TRBJ2-7, is DTGVSQNPRHKITKRGQNVTFRCDPISEHNRLYWYRQTLGQGPEFLTYFQNEAQLEKSRLLSDRFSAERPKGSFSTLEIQRTEQGDSAMYLCASSLVGQGNNEQYFGPGTRLTVT.

This clonotype occurred many times. The rearrangement uses TRBV20-1 and TRBJ1-2, with TRBD1 as a possible D gene (5 bases). The CDR3 has 14 residues. Germline assignment: CDR1 DFQATT and CDR2 SNEGSKA (reference sequence). Trimming pared 5 bases from V and 0 bases from J, leaving 13 bases between. CDR3 protein: CSASQGGSNYGYTF. The CDR3 coding sequence is TGCAGTGCTTCTCAGGGCGGGTCTAACTATGGCTACACCTTC.

This clonotype has ten or more counts. V is TRBV2 and J is TRBJ1-5; D perhaps matches TRBD1 (5 bases). The germline V gene has CDR1 SNHLY and CDR2 FYNNEI. The germline V and J ends were trimmed by 2 bases and 0 bases, with 11 bases remaining between them. The CDR3 runs to 16 residues. The CDR3 loop reads CASSEHGGYSNQPQHF. The CDR3 DNA follows: TGTGCCAGCAGTGAACACGGGGGATATAGCAATCAGCCCCAGCATTTT.

In this sample, this clonotype turned up many times. The rearrangement uses TRBV15 and TRBJ2-3, with a weak D call TRBD2 (6 bases). Trimming shortened V by 3 bases and J by 4 bases, and 14 bases separated the two germline ends. The CDR3 sequence is 15 residues long. Germline V CDR1 and CDR2: LNHNV, YYDKDF (reference sequence). The CDR3 region has the DNA TGTGCCACCAGCAGTCGACTAGAGACGGCAGATACGCAGTATTTT. It yields the protein CATSSRLETADTQYF.

In this sample, this clonotype turned up a few times. J is TRBJ2-7 and V is TRBV3-1; D gene ambiguous. This CDR3 has 13 amino acids. Germline V gives CDR1 LGHDT, CDR2 YNNKEL (reference sequence). With 4 bases removed from V and 5 bases from J, the gap between germline ends came to 12 bases. CDR3 nucleotides: TGTGCCAGCAGCCTACGTCCGGCGGACGAGCAGTACTTC. It translates to CASSLRPADEQYF.

A few counts support this clonotype. V is TRBV7-6 and J is TRBJ2-5; 10 positions match TRBD2. Germline CDR1 SGHVS, CDR2 FNYEAQ. The junction had 7 bases not matched to a gene; V was cut back by 3 bases and J by 6 bases. The CDR3 runs 15 residues. CDR3 protein: CASSFSSGRVKTQYF. In DNA, the CDR3 is TGTGCCAGCAGCTTTTCGAGCGGGAGGGTAAAGACCCAGTACTTC. The variable domain in full, with the rest retrieved from reference TRBV7-6 and TRBJ2-5, is GAGVSQSPRYKVTKRGQDVALRCDPISGHVSLYWYRQALGQGPEFLTYFNYEAQQDKSGLPNDRFSAERPEGSISTLTIQRTEQRDSAMYRCASSFSSGRVKTQYFGPGTRLLVL.

This clonotype has at least ten counts. This sequence joins TRBV5-1 and TRBJ2-2; D is uncertain. Trimming pared 4 bases from V and 0 bases from J, leaving 13 bases between. This CDR3 has 16 residues. Germline values: CDR1 SGHRS, CDR2 YFSETQ. Written as DNA, the CDR3 is TGCGCCAGCAGCCTACAGACCCTCGCGAACACCGGGGAGCTGTTTTTT. Translation: CASSLQTLANTGELFF.

This clonotype was counted many times. V usage is TRBV5-6 and J usage is TRBJ2-3; TRBD2 matches at 7 bases. CDR1 is SGHDT and CDR2 is YYEEEE in the germline V gene. This CDR3 has 16 amino acids. Unmatched junction bases numbered 7, after V lost 0 bases and J lost 3 bases. CDR3 nucleotide sequence: TGTGCCAGCAGCTTGGGGCGGGAGAGGAGGACAGATACGCAGTATTTT. Amino acid sequence: CASSLGRERRTDTQYF.

This clonotype was detected ten times or more. The genes are TRBV27 and TRBJ2-7, with D perhaps matching TRBD1 or TRBD2 (5 bases each). The CDR3 loop spans 13 amino acids. The ends were cut back, 4 bases at V and 6 bases at J, with 13 bases in the middle. CDR1 and CDR2 (germline): MNHEY, SMNVEV (reference sequence). The CDR3 spells CASSWDGRSEQYF. The CDR3 coding sequence is TGTGCCAGCAGTTGGGACGGAAGGTCCGAGCAGTACTTC.

Relative to its sample, this clonotype is large. The rearrangement links TRBV19 to TRBJ2-2; D may be TRBD1 (6 bases). The CDR3 sequence is 16 residues long. The V end was cut by 5 bases, the J end by 5 bases, with 18 bases between. The germline CDR1 and CDR2 sequences are LNHDA and SQIVND (reference sequence). CDR3 region: CASSRTGTLKTGELFF. The CDR3 nucleotides are TGTGCCAGTAGTCGTACCGGGACACTCAAGACCGGGGAGCTGTTTTTT.

This clonotype was observed at least ten times. The genes are TRBV5-1 and TRBJ2-7; maybe TRBD2 (5 bases). CDR1 is SGHRS, CDR2 YFSETQ, per germline. Trimming took 1 base from V and 0 from J, leaving 17 bases between them. This CDR3 has 17 residues. The CDR3 nucleotides are TGCGCCAGCAGCTTGTCCCGGGGTTTGCGAGACTCCTACGAGCAGTACTTC. Amino acids: CASSLSRGLRDSYEQYF.

Ten or more counts support this clonotype. The chain couples TRBV29-1 to TRBJ1-1, with TRBD1 matching over 7 bases. The length of the CDR3 is 13 residues. Germline V gene data show CDR1 as SQVTM and CDR2 as ANQGSEA. V lost 3 bases and J lost 1; bases outside the gene matches: 2. In DNA form, the CDR3 reads TGCAGCGTTGAGGGACAGTGGAACACTGAAGCTTTCTTT. Its translation: CSVEGQWNTEAFF.

This clonotype came up many times. The V call is TRBV5-4, the J call TRBJ2-1; 10 bases agree with TRBD2. In germline, CDR1 is SGHNT, CDR2 YYREEE (reference sequence). Trimming cost V 2 bases and J 10 bases; bases outside gene matches: 6. This CDR3 comprises 14 residues. The CDR3 sequence is CASSFLAGAGEQFF. CDR3 nucleotide sequence: TGTGCCAGCAGCTTTCTAGCGGGAGCAGGGGAGCAGTTCTTC.

The table lists this clonotype with many counts. The rearrangement uses TRBV15 and TRBJ2-7; D possibly uses TRBD1 or TRBD2 (5 bases each). The CDR3 covers 14 residues. Germline V gene data show CDR1 as LNHNV and CDR2 as YYDKDF (reference sequence). Between the trimmed V and J ends, which lost 1 base and 1 base, there was a span of 8 bases. CDR3: CATSRGGFSYEQYF. CDR3 DNA: TGTGCCACCAGCAGAGGGGGGTTTTCCTACGAGCAGTACTTC. The whole variable domain, filled in from reference TRBV15 and TRBJ2-7, reads DAMVIQNPRYQVTQFGKPVTLSCSQTLNHNVMYWYQQKSSQAPKLLFHYYDKDFNNEADTPDNFQSRRPNTSFCFLDIRSPGLGDTAMYLCATSRGGFSYEQYFGPGTRLTVT.

This clonotype was seen many times. The gene calls are TRBV6-1 and TRBJ1-1; D not resolved. This CDR3 has 16 residues. Per germline, CDR1 MNHNS and CDR2 SASEGT. V gave up 0 bases and J gave up 0 bases, with 11 bases separating them. The CDR3 region has the DNA TGTGCCAGCAGTGAAGCGCGTTGGTCCCTGAACACTGAAGCTTTCTTT. This encodes CASSEARWSLNTEAFF.